Shown below are 22 T cell receptor beta chains from a single sample sequenced in a study of blood T cell repertoires in COVID-19. Clones were sequenced by immunoSEQ multiplex PCR, and TCRdb holds only the in-frame ones, with some missing. In the table there are roughly 180,000 clones, over 75% of which are singletons. The sequenced sample consisted of peripheral blood. The receptor source for this set is a man between 60 and 75 years old who had recovered from COVID-19.

This clone was seen just once. The chain combines TRBV18 with TRBJ1-2, with TRBD1 identical over 8 bases. CDR1 is KGHSH, CDR2 LQKENI, per germline. V lost 1 base to trimming and J lost 5 bases; unmatched junction nucleotides: 0. The CDR3 runs 13 residues. CDR3 sequence: CASSPRQGYGYTF. CDR3 bases: TGTGCCAGCTCACCACGACAGGGGTATGGCTACACCTTC.

This clone was picked up a small number of times. The V call is TRBV30, the J call TRBJ2-6; tentative D call: TRBD1 (5 bases). CDR1 and CDR2 from the germline V gene are GTSNPN and SVGIG (reference sequence). V lost 0 bases to trimming and J lost 0 bases, with 15 bases between them. This CDR3 comprises 18 residues. The CDR3 DNA reads as TGTGCCTGGAGTGTACTTTGGGGTAGGGGCTCTGGGGCCAACGTCCTGACTTTC. Protein sequence: CAWSVLWGRGSGANVLTF.

This chain links TRBV5-6 with TRBJ1-2, with a tentative D call TRBD1 (6 bases). This CDR3 is 15 amino acids long. The germline gives CDR1 SGHDT, CDR2 YYEEEE. Trimming removed 6 bases from V and 5 bases from J, with 20 bases in between. CDR3 DNA sequence: TGTGCCAGCAACCTGGGACACATCGGGGGGTATGGCTACACCTTC. Protein: CASNLGHIGGYGYTF.

Concerning this clone itself: One end of the junction is discordant with germline, which a read error may explain. The gene calls are TRBV3-1 (or the pseudogene TRBV3-2) and TRBJ2-5; 10 bases are a match to TRBD2. The CDR3 is 15 amino acids. CDR1 and CDR2 (germline): LGHDT, YNNKEL (reference sequence). The CDR3 here is CASNQGLAAQETQYF. CDR3 bases: TGTGCCAGCAACCAAGGACTAGCGGCTCAAGAGACCCAGTACTTC.

V and J are TRBV18 and TRBJ2-3, with 12 nucleotides matching TRBD2. This CDR3 region has 17 residues. The junction had 12 bases not matched to a gene; V was cut back by 6 bases and J by 5 bases. The germline gives CDR1 KGHSH, CDR2 LQKENI. Written as DNA, the CDR3 is TGTGCCAGCTCCCCGGGACTAGCGGGCCCGGCCGGAGATACGCAGTATTTT. As protein: CASSPGLAGPAGDTQYF.

The chain uses TRBV7-2 and TRBJ2-3, with 10 bases fitting TRBD2. V shed 9 bases, J shed 14 bases, and the junction held 8 bases outside the gene matches. The CDR3 has 11 amino acids. From germline, CDR1 is SGHTA and CDR2 FQGNSA. The CDR3 DNA is TGTGCCAGTAATCTAGCGGGGGCCCGGTATTTT. As protein: CASNLAGARYF.

The chain is built from TRBV18 and TRBJ1-4; D perhaps matches TRBD1 (6 bases). V lost 4 bases, J lost 1 base, and 13 bases lay in between. CDR3 length: 16 residues. The germline CDR1 and CDR2 sequences are KGHSH and LQKENI. The CDR3 protein is CASSQSGAGTNEKLFF. CDR3 bases: TGTGCCAGCTCACAATCAGGGGCTGGAACTAATGAAAAACTGTTTTTT. The full variable domain, completed using reference TRBV18 and TRBJ1-4, is NAGVMQNPRHLVRRRGQEARLRCSPMKGHSHVYWYRQLPEEGLKFMVYLQKENIIDESGMPKERFSAEFPKEGPSILRIQQVVRGDSAAYFCASSQSGAGTNEKLFFGSGTQLSVL.

This chain connects TRBV13 to TRBJ2-3; possible D gene TRBD2, 5 bases. Germline CDR1 is PRHDT and CDR2 is FYEKMQ (reference sequence). The CDR3 consists of 17 residues. V lost 5 bases and J 1 base, leaving 19 bases between the germline ends. The CDR3 reads CASSIILEGIGTDTQYF. The CDR3 DNA sequence: TGTGCCAGCAGCATTATACTCGAGGGAATCGGCACAGATACGCAGTATTTT.

The CDR3 DNA reads as TGTGCCAGCACTTCCGACAGGAACACTGAAGCTTTCTTT. It encodes CASTSDRNTEAFF. V gene TRBV6-6 combines with J gene TRBJ1-1; D might be TRBD1 (5 bases). CDR1 is MNHNY and CDR2 is SVGAGI in the germline V gene (reference sequence). Trimming left V 7 bases short and J 1 base short, with 10 bases between. The CDR3 is 13 residues long.

V is TRBV7-2 and J is TRBJ2-3; D remains unclear. Germline assignment: CDR1 SGHTA and CDR2 FQGNSA. V shed 4 bases and J shed 2 bases, with 4 bases lying between them. The CDR3 is 12 residues long. This CDR3 is CASSSYTDTQYF. Here the CDR3 DNA reads TGTGCCAGCAGCTCTTACACAGATACGCAGTATTTT.

The genes are TRBV7-3 and TRBJ2-6, with D perhaps matching TRBD1 (6 bases). The ends were cut back, 4 bases at V and 0 bases at J, with 16 bases in the middle. CDR1 SGHTA and CDR2 FQGTGA come from the germline V gene. This CDR3 is 18 amino acids long. In DNA, the CDR3 is TGTGCCAGCAGCTCACCGAGTACAGGGCCCTCTGGGGCCAACGTCCTGACTTTC. It specifies CASSSPSTGPSGANVLTF. The whole variable domain, filled in from reference TRBV7-3 and TRBJ2-6, reads GAGVSQTPSNKVTEKGKYVELRCDPISGHTALYWYRQSLGQGPEFLIYFQGTGAADDSGLPNDRFFAVRPEGSVSTLKIQRTERGDSAVYLCASSSPSTGPSGANVLTFGAGSRLTVL.

The gene calls are TRBV10-3 and TRBJ2-5; tentatively, D is TRBD2 (5 bases). CDR1 is ENHRY and CDR2 is SYGVKD in the germline V gene. This CDR3 has 12 amino acids. The V end lost 10 bases, the J end lost 2 bases, and 11 bases lay between the germline ends. Here the CDR3 reads CASRESQETQYF. The CDR3 nucleotides are TGTGCCAGTCGGGAATCGCAAGAGACCCAGTACTTC.

V usage is TRBV5-6 and J usage is TRBJ2-1, with a possible D match to TRBD2 (6 bases). The V end lost 3 bases, the J end lost 4 bases, and 17 bases lay between the germline ends. The CDR3 contains 16 residues. Germline CDR1 is SGHDT and CDR2 is YYEEEE. The CDR3 is CASSSGDWETYNEQFF. The CDR3 DNA reads as TGTGCCAGCAGCTCCGGGGACTGGGAAACTTACAATGAGCAGTTCTTC.

This chain connects TRBV7-8 to TRBJ2-1; 7 nucleotides line up with TRBD2. CDR1 is SGHVS and CDR2 is FQNEAQ in the germline V gene. The CDR3 covers 16 residues. The V segment lost 2 bases and the J segment 4 bases; nucleotides outside the gene matches: 8. In DNA form, the CDR3 reads TGTGCCAGCAGCTTACTAAGGGGACTACAGTACAATGAGCAGTTCTTC. Translating gives CASSLLRGLQYNEQFF. The variable domain in full, completed from reference TRBV7-8 and TRBJ2-1, reads GAGVSQSPRYKVAKRGQDVALRCDPISGHVSLFWYQQALGQGPEFLTYFQNEAQLDKSGLPSDRFFAERPEGSVSTLKIQRTQQEDSAVYLCASSLLRGLQYNEQFFGPGTRLTVL.

The rearrangement uses TRBV6-5 and TRBJ2-1; perhaps TRBD1 as D (6 bases). The germline V gene has CDR1 MNHEY and CDR2 SVGAGI. V was cut by 5 bases and J by 7 bases, with 15 bases left in between. This CDR3 contains 14 residues. CDR3 DNA: TGTGCCAGCAGTACTAGTCAGGGGTGGAATGAGCAGTTCTTC. This codes for CASSTSQGWNEQFF.

The chain is built from TRBV5-1 and TRBJ2-3; the D gene is possibly TRBD1 (6 bases). V was pared by 7 bases and J by 3 bases, with 18 bases between. CDR3 length: 15 amino acids. In germline, CDR1 is SGHRS, CDR2 YFSETQ. CDR3 nucleotides: TGCGCCAGCCATCTAGAGGGACACACAACAGATACGCAGTATTTT. Its translation is CASHLEGHTTDTQYF.

This clone was observed a handful of times. The chain joins TRBV7-3 to TRBJ2-1, with 8 bases that match TRBD2. Trimming removed 4 bases from V and 10 bases from J; junction bases left unmatched: 9. The CDR3 runs to 14 residues. CDR1 is SGHTA, CDR2 FQGTGA, per germline. The CDR3 DNA reads TGTGCCAGCAGCTCCTCTCGGGGGGGAAGCGAGCAGTTCTTC. Its translation is CASSSSRGGSEQFF. The whole variable domain, filled in from reference TRBV7-3 and TRBJ2-1, reads GAGVSQTPSNKVTEKGKYVELRCDPISGHTALYWYRQSLGQGPEFLIYFQGTGAADDSGLPNDRFFAVRPEGSVSTLKIQRTERGDSAVYLCASSSSRGGSEQFFGPGTRLTVL.

The J gene is TRBJ2-5, the V gene TRBV11-2; a weak D match, TRBD2 (5 bases). The CDR3 contains 12 residues. V dropped 2 bases and J dropped 7 bases, with 8 bases sitting between them. Per germline, CDR1 SGHAT and CDR2 FQNNGV. CDR3 nucleotides: TGTGCCAGCAGCTTACCCGCGGGGACCCAGTACTTC. Amino acid sequence: CASSLPAGTQYF.

This rearrangement joins TRBV5-6 to TRBJ2-3, with 8 positions matching TRBD1. The CDR3 runs 16 residues. Looked up from germline, CDR1 is SGHDT and CDR2 is YYEEEE. Losses at the gene ends were 3 bases for V and 5 bases for J; bases not matched to a gene: 11. CDR3 loop: CASSSEGPGGIDTQYF. The CDR3 nucleotides are TGTGCCAGCAGCTCGGAGGGTCCAGGGGGCATAGATACGCAGTATTTT.

To note about this clone: Compared with germline, one end of the junction differs, possibly owing to a read error. V and J are TRBV7-7 and TRBJ2-2, with unresolved D. The CDR3 is made up of 14 amino acids. Per germline, CDR1 SSHAT and CDR2 FNYEAQ (reference sequence). The CDR3 nucleotides are TGTGCTAGCAGCTTGTCATCGGGTGCCGGGGAGCTGTTTTTT. Translated: CASSLSSGAGELFF.

The rearrangement uses TRBV5-6 and TRBJ1-1, with D perhaps TRBD1 (5 bases). CDR1 SGHDT and CDR2 YYEEEE come from the germline V gene. The CDR3 is 16 residues long. V was cut by 3 bases and J by 6 bases, with 21 bases left in between. The CDR3 spells CASSSSPGPGGAEAFF. The CDR3 DNA reads as TGTGCCAGCAGCTCATCTCCGGGCCCGGGAGGGGCTGAAGCTTTCTTT.

V and J are TRBV4-2 and TRBJ2-7; 13 nucleotides agree with TRBD2. The CDR3 has 16 amino acids. The J segment lost 5 bases and the V segment lost 2 bases, leaving 6 bases of the junction unmatched. Germline-derived CDR1 and CDR2 are LGHNA and YNFKEQ. The CDR3 bases are TGTGCCAGCAGCCAACCTACTAGCGGGGGGGCCAACGAGCAGTACTTC. This translates into CASSQPTSGGANEQYF.